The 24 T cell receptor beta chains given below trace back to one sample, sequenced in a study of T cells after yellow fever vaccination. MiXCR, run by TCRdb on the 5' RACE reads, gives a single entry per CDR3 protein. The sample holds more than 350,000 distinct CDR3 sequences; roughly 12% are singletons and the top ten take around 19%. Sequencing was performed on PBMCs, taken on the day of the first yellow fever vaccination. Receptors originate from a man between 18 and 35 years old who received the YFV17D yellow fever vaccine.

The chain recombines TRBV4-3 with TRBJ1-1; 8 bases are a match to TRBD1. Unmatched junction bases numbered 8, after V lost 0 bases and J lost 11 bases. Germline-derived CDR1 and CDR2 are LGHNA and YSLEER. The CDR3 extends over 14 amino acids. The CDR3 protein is CASSQDQGALKAFF. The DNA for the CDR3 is TGCGCCAGCAGCCAAGATCAGGGGGCTCTAAAGGCTTTCTTT.

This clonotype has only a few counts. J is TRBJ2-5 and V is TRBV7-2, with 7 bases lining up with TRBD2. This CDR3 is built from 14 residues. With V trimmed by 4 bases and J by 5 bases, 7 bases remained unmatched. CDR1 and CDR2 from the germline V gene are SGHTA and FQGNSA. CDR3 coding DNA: TGTGCCAGCAGCTCGGTGGGGGGGAGGGAGACCCAGTACTTC. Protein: CASSSVGGRETQYF.

The CDR3 protein is CASRTGGARGSYYEQYV. The CDR3 DNA reads as TGTGCCAGCAGGACGGGAGGGGCTAGGGGAAGCTACTACGAGCAGTACGTC. The chain couples TRBV9 to TRBJ2-7; 8 positions agree with TRBD2. CDR3 length: 17 amino acids. V gave up 5 bases and J gave up 3 bases; unmatched junction bases: 16. The germline V gene has CDR1 SGDLS and CDR2 YYNGEE.

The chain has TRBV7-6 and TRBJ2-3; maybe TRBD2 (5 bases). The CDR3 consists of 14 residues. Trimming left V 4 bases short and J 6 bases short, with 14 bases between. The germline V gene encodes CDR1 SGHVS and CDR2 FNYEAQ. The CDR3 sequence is CASSSRVAGDTQYF. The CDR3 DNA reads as TGTGCCAGCAGCTCGCGGGTGGCCGGGGATACGCAGTATTTT.

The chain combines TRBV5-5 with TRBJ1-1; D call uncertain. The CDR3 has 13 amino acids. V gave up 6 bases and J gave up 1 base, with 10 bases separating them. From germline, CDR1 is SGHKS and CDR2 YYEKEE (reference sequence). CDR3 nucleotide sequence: TGTGCCAGCACCCTGTGGTCGAACACTGAAGCTTTCTTT. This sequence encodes CASTLWSNTEAFF.

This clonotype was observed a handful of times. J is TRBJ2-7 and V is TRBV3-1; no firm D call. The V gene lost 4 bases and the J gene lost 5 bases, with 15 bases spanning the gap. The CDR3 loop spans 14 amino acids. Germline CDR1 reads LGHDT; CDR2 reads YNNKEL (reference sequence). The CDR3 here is CASSPQVSSHEQYV. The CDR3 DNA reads TGTGCCAGCAGCCCTCAGGTTAGCTCTCACGAGCAGTACGTC.

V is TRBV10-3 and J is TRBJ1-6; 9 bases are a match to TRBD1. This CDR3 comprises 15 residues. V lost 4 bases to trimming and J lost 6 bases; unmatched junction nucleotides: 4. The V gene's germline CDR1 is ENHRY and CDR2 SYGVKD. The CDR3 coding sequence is TGTGCCATCAGTGGACAGGGGGGTTCTAATTCACCCCTCCACTTT. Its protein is CAISGQGGSNSPLHF.

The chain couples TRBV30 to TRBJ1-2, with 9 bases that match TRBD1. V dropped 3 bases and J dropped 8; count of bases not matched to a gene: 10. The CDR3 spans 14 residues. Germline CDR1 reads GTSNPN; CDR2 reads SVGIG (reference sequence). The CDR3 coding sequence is TGTGCCTGGAGAATAACCGGGACAGGGAACGGCTACACCTTC. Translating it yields CAWRITGTGNGYTF.

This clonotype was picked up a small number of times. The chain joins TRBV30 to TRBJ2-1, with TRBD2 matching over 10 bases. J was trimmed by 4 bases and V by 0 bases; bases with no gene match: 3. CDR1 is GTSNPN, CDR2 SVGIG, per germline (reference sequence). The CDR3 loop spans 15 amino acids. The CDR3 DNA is TGTGCCTGGAGTGTACTAGCGGGGAGATACAATGAGCAGTTCTTC. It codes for CAWSVLAGRYNEQFF.

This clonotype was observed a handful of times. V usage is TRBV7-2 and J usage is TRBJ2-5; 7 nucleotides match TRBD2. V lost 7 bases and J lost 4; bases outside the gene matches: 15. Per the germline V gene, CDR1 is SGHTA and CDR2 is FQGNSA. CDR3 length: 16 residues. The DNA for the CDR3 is TGTGCCAGCACCCGGGGGGACCTCCGTGGGCGAGAGACCCAGTACTTC. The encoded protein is CASTRGDLRGRETQYF. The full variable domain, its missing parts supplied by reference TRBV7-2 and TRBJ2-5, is GAGVSQSPSNKVTEKGKDVELRCDPISGHTALYWYRQSLGQGLEFLIYFQGNSAPDKSGLPSDRFSAERTGGSVSTLTIQRTQQEDSAVYLCASTRGDLRGRETQYFGPGTRLLVL.

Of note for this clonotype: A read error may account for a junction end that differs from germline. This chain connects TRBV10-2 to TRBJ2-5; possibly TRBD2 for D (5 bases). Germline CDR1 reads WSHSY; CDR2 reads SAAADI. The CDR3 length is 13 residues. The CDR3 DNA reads TGCGCCAGCAATGAGCTCCAGCGGGAGACCCAGTACTTC. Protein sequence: CASNELQRETQYF.

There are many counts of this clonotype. Here the CDR3 DNA reads TGTGCCAGCAGCCACTCGACAGGGCTGAACACTGAAGCTTTCTTT. Its protein product is CASSHSTGLNTEAFF. The rearrangement uses TRBV4-2 and TRBJ1-1, with 7 bases lining up with TRBD1. V dropped 3 bases and J dropped 0; count of bases not matched to a gene: 4. This CDR3 contains 15 residues. The germline gives CDR1 LGHNA, CDR2 YNFKEQ.

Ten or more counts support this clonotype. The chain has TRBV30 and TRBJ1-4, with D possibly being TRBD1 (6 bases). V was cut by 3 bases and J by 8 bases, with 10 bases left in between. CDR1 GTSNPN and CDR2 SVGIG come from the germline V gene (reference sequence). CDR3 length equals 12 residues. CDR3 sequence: CAWSQGHEKLFF. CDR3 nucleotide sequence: TGTGCCTGGAGCCAGGGGCACGAAAAACTGTTTTTT.

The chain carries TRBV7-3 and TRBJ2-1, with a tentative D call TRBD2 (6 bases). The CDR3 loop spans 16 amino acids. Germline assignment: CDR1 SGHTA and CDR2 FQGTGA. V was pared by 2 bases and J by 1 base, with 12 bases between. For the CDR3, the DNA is TGTGCCAGCAGCTTAGGAGGGGTAGGATCCTACAATGAGCAGTTCTTC. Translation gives CASSLGGVGSYNEQFF.

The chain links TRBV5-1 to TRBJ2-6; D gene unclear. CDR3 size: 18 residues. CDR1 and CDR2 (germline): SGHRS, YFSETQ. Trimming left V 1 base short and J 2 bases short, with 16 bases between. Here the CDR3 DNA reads TGCGCCAGCAGCTTGATGGGTTTCGGTACTGCTGGGGCCAACGTCCTGACTTTC. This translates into CASSLMGFGTAGANVLTF.

The CDR3 coding sequence is TGTGCCAGCAGCTTCGACGGCACGAACACCGGGGAGCTGTTTTTT. Amino acids: CASSFDGTNTGELFF. This rearrangement joins TRBV7-9 to TRBJ2-2; no firm D call. CDR1 and CDR2 from the germline V gene are SEHNR and FQNEAQ (reference sequence). Trimming removed 3 bases from V and 0 bases from J, with 8 bases in between. The CDR3 runs 15 residues.

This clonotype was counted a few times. The CDR3 sequence is CASSKTVAPEAFF. The CDR3 DNA reads as TGTGCCAGCAGTAAGACTGTAGCGCCTGAAGCTTTCTTT. The chain combines TRBV28 with TRBJ1-1; D not resolved. The germline V gene encodes CDR1 MDHEN and CDR2 SYDVKM. This CDR3 spans 13 amino acids. The ends were cut back, 5 bases at V and 6 bases at J, with 13 bases in the middle.

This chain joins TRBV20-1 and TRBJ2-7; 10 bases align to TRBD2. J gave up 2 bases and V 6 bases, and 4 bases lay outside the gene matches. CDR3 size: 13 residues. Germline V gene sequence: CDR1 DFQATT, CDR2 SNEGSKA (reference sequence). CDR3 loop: CSALAGAPYEQYF. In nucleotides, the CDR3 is TGCAGTGCCCTAGCGGGGGCCCCCTACGAGCAGTACTTC.

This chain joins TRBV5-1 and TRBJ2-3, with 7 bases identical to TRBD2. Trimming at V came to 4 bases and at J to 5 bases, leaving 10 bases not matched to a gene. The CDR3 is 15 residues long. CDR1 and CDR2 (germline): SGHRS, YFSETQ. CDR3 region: CASSPRDGGIDTQYF. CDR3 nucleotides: TGCGCCAGCAGCCCCCGGGACGGGGGGATAGATACGCAGTATTTT.

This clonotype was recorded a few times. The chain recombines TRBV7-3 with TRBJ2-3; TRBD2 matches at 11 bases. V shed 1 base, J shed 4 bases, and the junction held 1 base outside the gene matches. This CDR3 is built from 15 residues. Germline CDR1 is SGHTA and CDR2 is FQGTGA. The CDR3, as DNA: TGTGCCAGCAGCTTAAGGGGACTAGCGGCAGATACGCAGTATTTT. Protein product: CASSLRGLAADTQYF.

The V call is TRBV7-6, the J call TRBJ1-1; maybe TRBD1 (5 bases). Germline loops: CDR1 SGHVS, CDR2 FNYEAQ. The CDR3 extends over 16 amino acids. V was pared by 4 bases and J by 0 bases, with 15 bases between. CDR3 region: CASSSSPTGVNTEAFF. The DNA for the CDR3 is TGTGCCAGCAGCTCGTCCCCAACAGGAGTGAACACTGAAGCTTTCTTT.

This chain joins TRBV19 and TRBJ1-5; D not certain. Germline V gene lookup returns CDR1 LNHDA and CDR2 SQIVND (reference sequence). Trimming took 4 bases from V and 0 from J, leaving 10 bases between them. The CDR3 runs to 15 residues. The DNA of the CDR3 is TGTGCCAGTAGTAAGGGCTTTGATAGCAATCAGCCCCAGCATTTT. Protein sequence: CASSKGFDSNQPQHF.

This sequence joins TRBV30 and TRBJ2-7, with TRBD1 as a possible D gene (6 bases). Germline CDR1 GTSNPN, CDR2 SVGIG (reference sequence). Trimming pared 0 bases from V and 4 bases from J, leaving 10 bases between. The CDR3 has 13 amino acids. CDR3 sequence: CAWSVRTGYEQYF. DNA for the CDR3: TGTGCCTGGAGTGTACGCACAGGGTACGAGCAGTACTTC.

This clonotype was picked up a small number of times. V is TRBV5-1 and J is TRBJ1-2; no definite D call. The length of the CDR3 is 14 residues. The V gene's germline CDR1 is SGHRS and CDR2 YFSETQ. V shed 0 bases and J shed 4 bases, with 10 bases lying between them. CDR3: CASSLAGEGYGYTF. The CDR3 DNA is TGCGCCAGCAGCTTGGCGGGCGAAGGCTATGGCTACACCTTC.